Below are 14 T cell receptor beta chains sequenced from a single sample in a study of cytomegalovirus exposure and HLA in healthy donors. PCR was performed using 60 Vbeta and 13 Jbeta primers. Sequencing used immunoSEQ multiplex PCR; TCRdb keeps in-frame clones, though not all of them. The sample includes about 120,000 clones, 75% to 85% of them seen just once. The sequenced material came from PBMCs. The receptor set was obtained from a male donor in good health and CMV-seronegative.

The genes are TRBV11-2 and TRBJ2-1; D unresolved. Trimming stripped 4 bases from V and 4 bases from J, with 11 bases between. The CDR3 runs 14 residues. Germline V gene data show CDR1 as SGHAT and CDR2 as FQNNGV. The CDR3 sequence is CASSSRLAYNEQFF. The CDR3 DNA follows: TGTGCCAGCAGCTCCCGACTGGCTTACAATGAGCAGTTCTTC.

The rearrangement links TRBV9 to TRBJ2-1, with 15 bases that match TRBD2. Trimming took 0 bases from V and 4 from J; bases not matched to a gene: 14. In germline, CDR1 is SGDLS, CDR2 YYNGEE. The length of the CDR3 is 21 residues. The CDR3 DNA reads TGTGCCAGCAGCGTAGTGAGTAGCCGTTGGACTAGCGGGGGGGCTTACAATGAGCAGTTCTTC. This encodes CASSVVSSRWTSGGAYNEQFF.

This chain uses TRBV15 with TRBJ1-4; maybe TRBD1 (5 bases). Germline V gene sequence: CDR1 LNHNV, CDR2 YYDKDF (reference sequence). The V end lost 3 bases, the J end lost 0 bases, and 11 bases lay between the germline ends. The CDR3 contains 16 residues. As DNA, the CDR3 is TGTGCCACCAGCAGGGAAAGACAGCCAACTAATGAAAAACTGTTTTTT. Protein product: CATSRERQPTNEKLFF. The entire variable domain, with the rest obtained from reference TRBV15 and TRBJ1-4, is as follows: DAMVIQNPRYQVTQFGKPVTLSCSQTLNHNVMYWYQQKSSQAPKLLFHYYDKDFNNEADTPDNFQSRRPNTSFCFLDIRSPGLGDTAMYLCATSRERQPTNEKLFFGSGTQLSVL.

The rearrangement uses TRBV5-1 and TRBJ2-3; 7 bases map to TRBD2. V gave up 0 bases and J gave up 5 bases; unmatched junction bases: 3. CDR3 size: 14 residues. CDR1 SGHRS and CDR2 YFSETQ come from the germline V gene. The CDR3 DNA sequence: TGCGCCAGCAGCTTGGGTACGGGGGGAGATACGCAGTATTTT. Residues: CASSLGTGGDTQYF.

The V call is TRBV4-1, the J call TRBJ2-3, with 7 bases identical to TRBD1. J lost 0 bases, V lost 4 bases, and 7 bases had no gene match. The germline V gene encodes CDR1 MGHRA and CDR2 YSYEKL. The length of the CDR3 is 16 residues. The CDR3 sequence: CASSPIRDRSTDTQYF. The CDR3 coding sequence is TGCGCCAGCAGCCCCATCCGGGACAGAAGCACAGATACGCAGTATTTT.

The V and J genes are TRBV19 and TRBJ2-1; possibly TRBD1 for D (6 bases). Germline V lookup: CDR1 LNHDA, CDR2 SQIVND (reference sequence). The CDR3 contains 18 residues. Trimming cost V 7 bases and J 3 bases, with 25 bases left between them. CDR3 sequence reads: CASTRTGTPRQGYNEQFF. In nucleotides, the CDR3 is TGTGCCAGTACCCGTACCGGGACACCAAGGCAGGGCTACAATGAGCAGTTCTTC.

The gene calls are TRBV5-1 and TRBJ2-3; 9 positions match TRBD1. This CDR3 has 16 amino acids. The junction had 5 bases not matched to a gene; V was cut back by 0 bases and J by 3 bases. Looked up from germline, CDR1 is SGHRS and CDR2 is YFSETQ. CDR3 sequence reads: CASSLGGQGRTDTQYF. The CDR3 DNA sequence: TGCGCCAGCAGCTTGGGGGGACAGGGTCGTACAGATACGCAGTATTTT.

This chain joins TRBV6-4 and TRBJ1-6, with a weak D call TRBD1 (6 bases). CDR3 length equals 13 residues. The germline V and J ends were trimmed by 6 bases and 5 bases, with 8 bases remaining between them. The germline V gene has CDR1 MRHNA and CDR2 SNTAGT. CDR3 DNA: TGTGCCAGCAGCCGGGACAATAATTCACCCCTCCACTTT. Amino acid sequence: CASSRDNNSPLHF.

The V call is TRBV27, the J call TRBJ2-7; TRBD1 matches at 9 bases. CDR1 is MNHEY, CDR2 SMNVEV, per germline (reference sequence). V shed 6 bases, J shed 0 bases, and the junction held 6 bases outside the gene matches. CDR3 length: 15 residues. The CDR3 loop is CASRPKQGASYEQYF. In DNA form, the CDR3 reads TGTGCCAGCAGACCCAAACAGGGGGCCTCCTACGAGCAGTACTTC.

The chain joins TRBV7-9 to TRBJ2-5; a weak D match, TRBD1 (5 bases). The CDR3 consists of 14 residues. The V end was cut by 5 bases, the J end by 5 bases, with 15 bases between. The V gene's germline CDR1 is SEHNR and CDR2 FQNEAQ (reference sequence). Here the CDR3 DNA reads TGTGCCAGCAGCCCGGTAGGGGTGGGGGAGACCCAGTACTTC. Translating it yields CASSPVGVGETQYF.

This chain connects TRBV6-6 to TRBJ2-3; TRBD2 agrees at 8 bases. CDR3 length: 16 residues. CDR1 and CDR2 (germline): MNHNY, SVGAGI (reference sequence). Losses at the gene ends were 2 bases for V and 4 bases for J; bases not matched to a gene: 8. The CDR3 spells CASSYRIAGRPDTQYF. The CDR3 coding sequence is TGTGCCAGCAGTTACCGTATAGCGGGGCGGCCAGATACGCAGTATTTT.

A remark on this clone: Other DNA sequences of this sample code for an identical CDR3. The CDR3 nucleotides are TGTGCCAGCAGCCCCCCCGGTTACGAGCAGTACTTC. It encodes CASSPPGYEQYF. The chain joins TRBV11-2 to TRBJ2-7; D remains unclear. The CDR3 sequence is 12 residues long. Germline V CDR1 and CDR2: SGHAT, FQNNGV. Between the trimmed V and J ends, which lost 5 bases and 4 bases, there was a span of 9 bases.

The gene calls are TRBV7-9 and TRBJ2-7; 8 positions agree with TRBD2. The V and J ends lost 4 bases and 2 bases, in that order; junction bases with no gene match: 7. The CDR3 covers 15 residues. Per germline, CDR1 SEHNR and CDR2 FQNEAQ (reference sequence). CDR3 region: CASSSIRRGAYEQYF. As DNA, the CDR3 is TGTGCCAGCAGCTCGATCCGGCGGGGGGCCTACGAGCAGTACTTC. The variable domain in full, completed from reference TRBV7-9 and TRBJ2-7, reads DTGVSQNPRHKITKRGQNVTFRCDPISEHNRLYWYRQTLGQGPEFLTYFQNEAQLEKSRLLSDRFSAERPKGSFSTLEIQRTEQGDSAMYLCASSSIRRGAYEQYFGPGTRLTVT.

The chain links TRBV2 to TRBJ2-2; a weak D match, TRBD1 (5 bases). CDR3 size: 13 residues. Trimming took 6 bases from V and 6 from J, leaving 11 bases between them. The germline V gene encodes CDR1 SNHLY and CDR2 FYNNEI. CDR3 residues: CASRDPRAGELFF. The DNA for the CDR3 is TGTGCCAGCAGGGACCCCAGGGCCGGGGAGCTGTTTTTT.